The TCR beta chain under discussion was sequenced for a study of T cells after yellow fever vaccination. Study-wide results and caveats: One caveat is that FACS-sorted repertoires could contain abundant clonotypes contaminating from the bulk population.

Synthesis of TCR cDNA relied on 5'RACE template switching, which attached a universal primer site and UMIs. From the 5' RACE reads, TCRdb called clonotypes with MiXCR, one entry per CDR3 protein. Here the sample spans hundreds of thousands of distinct CDR3 sequences, approximately 13% being singletons. The CDR3 loop spans 11 amino acids. Germline assignment: CDR1 SQVTM and CDR2 ANQGSEA. Trimming pared 6 bases from V and 3 bases from J, leaving 9 bases between. This clonotype came up a few times. The antigen remains unidentified. The sample consisted of PBMCs, taken on the day of the yellow fever booster vaccination. This TCR came from a young man who received the YFV17D yellow fever vaccine. The rearrangement uses TRBV29-1 and TRBJ2-7; D gene ambiguous. CDR3 amino acids: CSVSNGYEQYF. The CDR3 coding sequence is TGCAGCGTCTCAAATGGCTACGAGCAGTACTTC.